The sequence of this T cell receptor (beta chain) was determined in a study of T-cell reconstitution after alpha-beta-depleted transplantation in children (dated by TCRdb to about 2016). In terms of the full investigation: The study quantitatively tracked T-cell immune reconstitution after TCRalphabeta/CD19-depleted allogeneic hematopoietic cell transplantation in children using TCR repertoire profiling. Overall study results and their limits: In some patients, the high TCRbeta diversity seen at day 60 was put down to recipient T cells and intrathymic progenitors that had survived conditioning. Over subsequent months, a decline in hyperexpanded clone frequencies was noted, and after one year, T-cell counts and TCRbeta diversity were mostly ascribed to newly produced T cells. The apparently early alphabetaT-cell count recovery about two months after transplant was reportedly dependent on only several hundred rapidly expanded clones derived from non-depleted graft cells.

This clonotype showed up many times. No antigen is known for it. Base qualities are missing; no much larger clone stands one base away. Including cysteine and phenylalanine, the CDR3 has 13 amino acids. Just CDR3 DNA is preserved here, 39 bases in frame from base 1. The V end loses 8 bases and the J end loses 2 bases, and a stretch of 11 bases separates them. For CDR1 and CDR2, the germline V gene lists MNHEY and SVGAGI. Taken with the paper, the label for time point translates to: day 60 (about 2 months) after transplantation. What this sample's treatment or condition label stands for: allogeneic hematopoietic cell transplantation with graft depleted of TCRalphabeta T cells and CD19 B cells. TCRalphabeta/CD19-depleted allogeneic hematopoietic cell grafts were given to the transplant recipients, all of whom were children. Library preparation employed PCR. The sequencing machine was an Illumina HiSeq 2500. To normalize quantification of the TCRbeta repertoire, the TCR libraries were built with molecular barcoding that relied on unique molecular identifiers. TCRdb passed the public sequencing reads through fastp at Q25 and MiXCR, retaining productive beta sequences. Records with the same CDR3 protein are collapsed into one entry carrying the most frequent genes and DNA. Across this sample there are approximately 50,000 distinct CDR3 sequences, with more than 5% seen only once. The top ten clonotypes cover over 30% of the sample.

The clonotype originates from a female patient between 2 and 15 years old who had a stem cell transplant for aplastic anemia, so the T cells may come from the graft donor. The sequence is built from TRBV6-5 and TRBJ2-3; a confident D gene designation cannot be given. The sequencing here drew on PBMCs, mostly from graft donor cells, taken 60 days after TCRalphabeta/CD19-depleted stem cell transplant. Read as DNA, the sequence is TGTGCCAGCGCCGGCGGATCCACAGATACGCAGTATTTT. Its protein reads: CASAGGSTDTQYF.